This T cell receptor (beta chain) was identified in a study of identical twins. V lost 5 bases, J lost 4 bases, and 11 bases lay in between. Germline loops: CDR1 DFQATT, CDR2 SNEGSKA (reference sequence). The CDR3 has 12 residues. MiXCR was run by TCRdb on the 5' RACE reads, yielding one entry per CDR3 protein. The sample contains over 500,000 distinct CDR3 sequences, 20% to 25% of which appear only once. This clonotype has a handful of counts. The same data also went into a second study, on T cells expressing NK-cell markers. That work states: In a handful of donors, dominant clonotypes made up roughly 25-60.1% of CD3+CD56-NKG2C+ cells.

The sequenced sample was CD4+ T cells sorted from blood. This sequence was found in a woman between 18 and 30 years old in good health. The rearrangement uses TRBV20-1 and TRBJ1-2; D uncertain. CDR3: CSAPEAAYGYTF. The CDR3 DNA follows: TGCAGTGCTCCGGAGGCAGCCTATGGCTACACCTTC.